This TCR beta chain was retrieved from a study of T cell responses to AZD1222 COVID-19 vaccine. Study findings and constraints: The donor group comprised mostly white British people and more females; the analysis possibly underestimated clonal diversity.

This clone is a singleton in its sample. Its antigen is as yet unknown. Measured with immunoSEQ multiplex PCR; TCRdb has only the in-frame clones, and not every one. There are over 120,000 clones in the sample; 90% to 95% occur only once, and approximately 12% lies in the top ten. Germline loops: CDR1 SGHDT, CDR2 YYEEEE. This CDR3 is 16 amino acids long. The V gene lost 3 bases and the J gene lost 2 bases, with 18 bases spanning the gap. This sequence joins TRBV5-6 and TRBJ2-7; D is unclear. This material consisted of peripheral blood, taken after recovery from COVID-19. The receptor comes from an adult who had recovered from COVID-19. The CDR3 DNA reads as TGTGCCAGCAGCTACATCCATCAGGCACCGACCTACGAGCAGTACTTC. It yields the protein CASSYIHQAPTYEQYF.